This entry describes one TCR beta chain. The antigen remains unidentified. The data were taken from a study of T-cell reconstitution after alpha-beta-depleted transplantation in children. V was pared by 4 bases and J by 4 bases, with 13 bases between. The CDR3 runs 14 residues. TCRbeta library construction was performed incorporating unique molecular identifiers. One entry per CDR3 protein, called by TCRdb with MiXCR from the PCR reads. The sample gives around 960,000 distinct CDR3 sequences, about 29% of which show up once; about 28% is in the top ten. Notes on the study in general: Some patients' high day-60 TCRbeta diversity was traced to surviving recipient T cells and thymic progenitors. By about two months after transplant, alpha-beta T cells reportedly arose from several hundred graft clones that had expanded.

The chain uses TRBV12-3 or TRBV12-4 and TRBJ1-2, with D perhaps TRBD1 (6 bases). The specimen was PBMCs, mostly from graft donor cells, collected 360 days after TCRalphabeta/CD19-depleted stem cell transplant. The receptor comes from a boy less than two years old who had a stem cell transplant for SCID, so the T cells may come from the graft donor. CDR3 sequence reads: CASSYVGAGYGYTF. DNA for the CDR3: TGTGCCAGCAGTTACGTGGGGGCTGGCTATGGCTACACCTTC.